One sample yielded the 9 T cell receptor beta chains listed below, sequenced in a study of T cell repertoires in cytomegalovirus infection (dated by TCRdb to 2018 to 2020). TCRdb records Illumina HiSeq 1500 as the sequencer. TCRdb ran its own pipeline on the public reads, namely fastp trimming at Q25 and MiXCR clone calling, and kept in-frame beta chains. Rows with a matching CDR3 protein are joined into one entry that keeps the most common DNA and genes. The sample data list around 270,000 distinct CDR3 sequences, and around 8.7% of these were observed just once. In total, the top ten clones hold about 15% of the sample. The source material was PBMCs. All receptors derive from a human donor in good health (CMV status not recorded). Some clones in this sample may be carry-over from other donors' samples.

This clonotype was observed a few times. The chain couples TRBV28 to TRBJ2-7; perhaps TRBD1 as D (6 bases). Germline CDR1 MDHEN, CDR2 SYDVKM. There are 16 residues in the CDR3. V lost 1 base and J lost 2, with 15 bases in between. CDR3 DNA: TGTGCCAGCAGTTTATTAGGACAGCCTCGGGCCTACGAGCAGTACTTC. It yields the protein CASSLLGQPRAYEQYF.

The rearrangement uses TRBV14 and TRBJ2-3; 9 nucleotides line up with TRBD2. V lost 4 bases to trimming and J lost 5 bases; unmatched junction nucleotides: 7. The CDR3 is 15 residues long. Germline CDR1 SGHDN, CDR2 FVKESK. CDR3: CASSPRGRVRDTQYF. The DNA for the CDR3 is TGTGCCAGCAGCCCCCGCGGGAGGGTTAGAGATACGCAGTATTTT.

This clonotype showed up many times. J is TRBJ1-5 and V is TRBV4-1; 11 bases agree with TRBD1. The CDR3 runs 17 residues. CDR1 MGHRA and CDR2 YSYEKL come from the germline V gene. The J segment lost 2 bases and the V segment lost 0 bases, leaving 3 bases of the junction unmatched. The CDR3 is CASSQDTGQGGNQPQHF. As DNA, the CDR3 is TGCGCCAGCAGCCAAGACACGGGACAGGGGGGCAATCAGCCCCAGCATTTT.

This clonotype has ten or more counts. The gene calls are TRBV29-1 and TRBJ2-1; 8 bases map to TRBD2. Germline-derived CDR1 and CDR2 are SQVTM and ANQGSEA. Unmatched junction bases numbered 16, after V lost 2 bases and J lost 16 bases. This CDR3 comprises 14 residues. The DNA of the CDR3 is TGCAGCGTTGAAACCGGGACTAGAAACAAGAGCAATTTCTTC. Translation: CSVETGTRNKSNFF.

This chain uses TRBV7-2 with TRBJ1-2; a weak D match, TRBD1 (5 bases). Germline assignment: CDR1 SGHTA and CDR2 FQGNSA. The V end lost 5 bases, the J end lost 6 bases, and 19 bases lay between the germline ends. The CDR3 has 15 amino acids. The CDR3 loop is CASSLDGSRDDGYTF. The CDR3 DNA is TGTGCCAGCAGCCTCGACGGATCGCGGGACGATGGCTACACCTTC. Variable domain in full (rest from reference TRBV7-2 and TRBJ1-2): GAGVSQSPSNKVTEKGKDVELRCDPISGHTALYWYRQSLGQGLEFLIYFQGNSAPDKSGLPSDRFSAERTGGSVSTLTIQRTQQEDSAVYLCASSLDGSRDDGYTFGSGTRLTVV.

This clonotype came up many times. This rearrangement joins TRBV7-2 to TRBJ2-2; 9 positions agree with TRBD2. Germline V gene data show CDR1 as SGHTA and CDR2 as FQGNSA. CDR3 length: 16 residues. J was trimmed by 6 bases and V by 6 bases; bases with no gene match: 11. CDR3 coding DNA: TGTGCCAGCAGACCCCTGGCGGGAGGGTCTCCCGGGGAGCTGTTTTTT. Residues: CASRPLAGGSPGELFF.

This clonotype was picked up many times. This chain uses TRBV12-3 or TRBV12-4 with TRBJ1-5; 10 bases line up with TRBD1. CDR3 length equals 16 residues. The V segment lost 5 bases and the J segment 3 bases; nucleotides outside the gene matches: 7. CDR3 region: CASSRRQGAVNQPQHF. The CDR3 nucleotides are TGTGCCAGCAGTCGTCGACAGGGGGCTGTCAATCAGCCCCAGCATTTT.

This clonotype has a handful of counts. This rearrangement joins TRBV6-2 or TRBV6-3 to TRBJ1-1; 7 nucleotides align to TRBD1. V lost 7 bases and J lost 0; bases outside the gene matches: 11. Germline lookup yields CDR1 MNHEY and CDR2 SVGEGT. The CDR3 totals 16 residues. The CDR3 spells CASTHPRQGLNTEAFF. CDR3 sequence (DNA): TGTGCCAGCACCCACCCCCGACAGGGTTTGAACACTGAAGCTTTCTTT.

This clonotype showed up many times. The genes are TRBV7-9 and TRBJ2-4, with D unresolved. Trimming removed 3 bases at V and 6 bases at J, with 9 bases between. CDR3 length: 13 amino acids. Germline V gives CDR1 SEHNR, CDR2 FQNEAQ (reference sequence). The CDR3 DNA reads as TGTGCCAGCAGCTTCGCAGGTGGAAACATTCAGTACTTC. Translated: CASSFAGGNIQYF.